The entry that follows covers one T cell receptor (beta chain) sequence. The antigen is not known. Measured with immunoSEQ multiplex PCR; TCRdb has only the in-frame clones, and not every one. The table shows roughly 120,000 clones, with 91% occurring only once. This sample was taken from a study of PD-L1 blockade in urothelial cancer. Study details: About 85% of the roughly 29 patients were men who had bladder-origin urothelial cancer. Prior chemotherapy regimens per patient numbered 0 to 3. Investigators checked blood 3 weeks (second dose) and 6 weeks after treatment start. Whole-study findings and limits: Blood TCR clonality below the median before treatment was a predictor of better survival.

The CDR3 has 16 amino acids. With 2 bases clipped from V and 2 bases from J, the junction kept 7 bases outside the gene matches. Germline assignment: CDR1 MNHEY and CDR2 SMNVEV (reference sequence). Time point described: peripheral blood 6 weeks after treatment start. The source material was PBMCs, sampled around atezolizumab (anti-PD-L1) treatment. This TCR was recovered from a man aged 60-69 years with urothelial cancer. V usage is TRBV27 and J usage is TRBJ1-2, with TRBD1 matching over 8 bases. In nucleotides, the CDR3 is TGTGCCAGCAGTTTAACCGCCGCAGGGGGCAACTATGGCTACACCTTC. It translates to CASSLTAAGGNYGYTF.